Listed here are 9 T cell receptor beta chains from one sample, sequenced in a study of early T cells in non-severe SARS-CoV-2 infection. A single record per CDR3 protein comes from TCRdb applying MiXCR to the 5' RACE reads. The sample holds approximately 31,000 distinct CDR3 sequences; around 6% are singletons and the top ten take over 5%. Sequences were obtained from whole blood. The source of these receptors is an adult who was a healthcare worker with PCR-confirmed SARS-CoV-2 infection or an uninfected control (not recorded which).

At least ten counts were recorded for this clonotype. This sequence joins TRBV24-1 and TRBJ2-7; D might be TRBD1 or TRBD2, each matching 6 bases. Trimming cost V 5 bases and J 0 bases, with 10 bases left between them. Germline-derived CDR1 and CDR2 are KGHDR and SFDVKD. The CDR3 has 14 amino acids. Written as DNA, the CDR3 is TGTGCCACCAGTGGCCCGGGGGCCTCCTACGAGCAGTACTTC. Translated: CATSGPGASYEQYF.

The table lists this clonotype with many counts. This rearrangement joins TRBV7-8 to TRBJ2-1; 7 bases are a match to TRBD1. The CDR3 is made up of 14 amino acids. The V gene end was trimmed by 5 bases and the J gene end by 7 bases; junction bases not matched to a gene: 8. Germline-derived CDR1 and CDR2 are SGHVS and FQNEAQ. The CDR3 reads CASSPTGLGNEQFF. Here the CDR3 DNA reads TGTGCCAGCAGCCCGACAGGGTTGGGGAATGAGCAGTTCTTC. Together with reference TRBV7-8 and TRBJ2-1, the CDR3 gives the full variable domain: GAGVSQSPRYKVAKRGQDVALRCDPISGHVSLFWYQQALGQGPEFLTYFQNEAQLDKSGLPSDRFFAERPEGSVSTLKIQRTQQEDSAVYLCASSPTGLGNEQFFGPGTRLTVL.

This clonotype was seen at least ten times. The chain joins TRBV7-2 to TRBJ1-1; D possibly corresponds to TRBD1 (5 bases). Between the trimmed V and J ends, which lost 3 bases and 7 bases, there was a span of 18 bases. This CDR3 contains 15 residues. CDR1 SGHTA and CDR2 FQGNSA come from the germline V gene. In nucleotides, the CDR3 is TGTGCCAGCAGCTTTTCCGGCGGTCTGGGGCTTGAAGCTTTCTTT. As protein: CASSFSGGLGLEAFF.

This clonotype was seen ten or more times. The chain joins TRBV7-2 to TRBJ1-5, with a weak D call TRBD1 (5 bases). Germline-derived CDR1 and CDR2 are SGHTA and FQGNSA. V lost 3 bases, J lost 3 bases, and 15 bases lay in between. The CDR3 has 16 residues. In DNA, the CDR3 is TGTGCCAGCAGCTTGCTAGGCGGGGCTATCAATCAGCCCCAGCATTTT. Its translation: CASSLLGGAINQPQHF.

This clonotype was counted many times. The chain is built from TRBV6-1 and TRBJ2-3, with D perhaps TRBD2 (6 bases). V was clipped by 5 bases and J by 13 bases, with 19 bases between them. The CDR3 is 13 amino acids. Germline CDR1 and CDR2: MNHNS and SASEGT. The DNA of the CDR3 is TGTGCCAGCAGTCGTACGTGGGACGGGGGAAAGTATTTT. Its protein is CASSRTWDGGKYF.

This clonotype was observed at least ten times. The chain has TRBV5-1 and TRBJ1-2; no firm D call. Germline CDR1 SGHRS, CDR2 YFSETQ. This CDR3 contains 14 residues. Between the trimmed V and J ends, which lost 1 base and 2 bases, there was a span of 9 bases. The chain's CDR3 is CASSLTDNNYGYTF. CDR3 nucleotide sequence: TGCGCCAGCAGCTTGACCGACAACAACTATGGCTACACCTTC. Supplemented by reference TRBV5-1 and TRBJ1-2, the full variable domain reads KAGVTQTPRYLIKTRGQQVTLSCSPISGHRSVSWYQQTPGQGLQFLFEYFSETQRNKGNFPGRFSGRQFSNSRSEMNVSTLELGDSALYLCASSLTDNNYGYTFGSGTRLTVV.

Many counts were recorded for this clonotype. The V gene is TRBV9, the J gene TRBJ2-3, with a tentative D call TRBD1 (5 bases). This CDR3 is 17 amino acids long. Germline CDR1 reads SGDLS; CDR2 reads YYNGEE. Between the trimmed V and J ends, which lost 3 bases and 4 bases, there was a span of 21 bases. This chain's CDR3 is CASSAQDSQFQPDTQYF. In DNA, the CDR3 is TGTGCCAGCAGCGCCCAAGACAGCCAGTTTCAACCAGATACGCAGTATTTT. The full variable domain, completed using reference TRBV9 and TRBJ2-3, is DSGVTQTPKHLITATGQRVTLRCSPRSGDLSVYWYQQSLDQGLQFLIQYYNGEERAKGNILERFSAQQFPDLHSELNLSSLELGDSALYFCASSAQDSQFQPDTQYFGPGTRLTVL.

This clonotype has ten or more counts. V usage is TRBV28 and J usage is TRBJ1-6; D perhaps matches TRBD1 (5 bases). Germline CDR1 reads MDHEN; CDR2 reads SYDVKM. This CDR3 is 16 amino acids long. Trimming shortened V by 2 bases and J by 9 bases, and 17 bases separated the two germline ends. CDR3 nucleotides: TGTGCCAGCAGTTTACTCCCGGAAGGGGATAGTTCACCCCTCCACTTT. It is translated as CASSLLPEGDSSPLHF.

This clonotype was seen ten or more times. V usage is TRBV15 and J usage is TRBJ2-7; tentatively, D is TRBD1 or TRBD2 (6 bases each). Germline V gene sequence: CDR1 LNHNV, CDR2 YYDKDF (reference sequence). The V end was cut by 0 bases, the J end by 5 bases, with 11 bases between. CDR3 size: 14 residues. The CDR3 coding sequence is TGTGCCACCAGCAGAGATTGGGGGGCCAACGAGCAGTACTTC. Translation gives CATSRDWGANEQYF.